The rows below give T cell receptor beta chains drawn from one sample of a study of T cells after yellow fever vaccination. TCRdb processed the 5' RACE reads anew with MiXCR; each CDR3 protein has one entry. The sample has hundreds of thousands of distinct CDR3 sequences, roughly an eighth seen once. The sample here was PBMCs, taken on the day of the yellow fever booster vaccination. The receptors were sampled from a man in his thirties or forties who received the YFV17D yellow fever vaccine. CDR3s include the opening cysteine and the closing phenylalanine or tryptophan. The D gene is left open where the match is weak. Part of the rows lack a size; the others show once, few, many or a class for expanded clones.

NA | 15 | TRBJ2-1 | TRBV20-1 | NA | TGCAGTGCTAGAGTCGCTAGCTTAACCTACAATGAGCAGTTCTTC | CSARVASLTYNEQFF
few | 15 | TRBJ1-2 | TRBV5-5 | NA | TGTGCCAGCAGCCCACAGGAACCCCCGGGCTATGGCTACACCTTC | CASSPQEPPGYGYTF
NA | 12 | TRBJ2-2 | TRBV11-2 | NA | TGTGCCAGCAGTCCTAGCTTCGGGGAGCTGTTTTTT | CASSPSFGELFF
few | 14 | TRBJ2-7 | TRBV20-1 | TRBD2 | TGCAGTGCGGCGGGACTAGCGGGGGACCTCGGGCAGTACTTC | CSAAGLAGDLGQYF
few | 13 | TRBJ2-3 | TRBV30 | TRBD1 | TGTGCCTCTGACAGGGCCCTTCTCAATACGCAGTATTTT | CASDRALLNTQYF
few | 13 | TRBJ2-7 | TRBV19 | TRBD1 | TGTGCCAGCCGCCGGGGACAGGCCTACGAGCAGTACTTC | CASRRGQAYEQYF
NA | 14 | TRBJ1-4 | TRBV11-2 | TRBD1 | TGTGCCAGCAGCCCGGGGACAGCTAGTGAAAAACTGTTTTTT | CASSPGTASEKLFF
few | 13 | TRBJ2-7 | TRBV7-8 | NA | TGTGCCAGCAGGTTTTTTAGCTCCTACGAGCAGTACTTC | CASRFFSSYEQYF
many | 15 | TRBJ2-5 | TRBV5-1 | NA | TGCGCCAGCAGCTTTCGAGGAGAGGACGAGGAGACCCAGTACTTC | CASSFRGEDEETQYF
NA | 14 | TRBJ1-2 | TRBV11-2 | NA | TGTGCCAGCAGCTTAAACCAGGACCCGTTTGGCTACACCTTC | CASSLNQDPFGYTF
few | 19 | TRBJ2-2 | TRBV11-2 | TRBD2 | TGTGCCAGCAGCCCTAGTAAGGCTAGCGGGAGAACGAACACCGGGGAGCTGTTTTTT | CASSPSKASGRTNTGELFF
NA | 19 | TRBJ2-7 | TRBV12-3/TRBV12-4 | TRBD2 | TGTGCCAGCAGTTTAGGGACTCCGGGACTAGCGGACCGATCCTACGAGCAGTACTTC | CASSLGTPGLADRSYEQYF
NA | 15 | TRBJ2-2 | TRBV30 | TRBD2 | TGTGCCTGGAGTTTGGGGACTAGCAACACCGGGGAGCTGTTTTTT | CAWSLGTSNTGELFF
many | 15 | TRBJ2-7 | TRBV20-1 | TRBD2 | TGCAGTGCTAGAGATAGACTAGCGGGGCCCTACGAGCAGTACTTC | CSARDRLAGPYEQYF
NA | 16 | TRBJ2-3 | TRBV5-6 | TRBD2 | TGTGCCAGCAGCTTGTTAGCGGGAGGGCCCCGAGATACGCAGTATTTT | CASSLLAGGPRDTQYF
NA | 16 | TRBJ2-7 | TRBV6-5 | NA | TGTGCCAGCAGTTACTCGGTGGGGACCGCCGACCACGAGCAGTACTTC | CASSYSVGTADHEQYF
many | 15 | TRBJ2-7 | TRBV6-2/TRBV6-3 | TRBD2 | TGTGCCAGCACCAAACTAGCGGGCCGTATCTACGAGCAGTACTTC | CASTKLAGRIYEQYF
NA | 16 | TRBJ2-4 | TRBV12-3/TRBV12-4 | NA | TGTGCCAGCAACCCCTCCAACCTGGGGAACAAAAACATTCAGTACTTC | CASNPSNLGNKNIQYF
NA | 11 | TRBJ2-1 | TRBV20-1 | NA | TGCAGTACGGGAGCCCACAATGAGCAGTTCTTC | CSTGAHNEQFF
NA | 18 | TRBJ2-2 | TRBV4-3 | NA | TGCGCCAGCAGCCAAGAAGAGAGGAGTGGGGGCCTGGCCGGGGAGCTGTTTTTT | CASSQEERSGGLAGELFF
few | 10 | TRBJ2-1 | TRBV7-9 | NA | TGTGCCAGCACTGGGGATGAGCAGTTCTTC | CASTGDEQFF
few | 13 | TRBJ1-2 | TRBV7-6 | NA | TGTGCCAGCAGCTTAGCACCAGGGAGTGGCTACACCTTC | CASSLAPGSGYTF
NA | 15 | TRBJ2-1 | TRBV2 | TRBD2 | TGTGCCAGCAGTGAACTAGCGGGAATGTACAATGAGCAGTTCTTC | CASSELAGMYNEQFF
NA | 14 | TRBJ2-5 | TRBV20-1 | TRBD2 | TGCAGTGCTAGTGGGGCTAGCGGGAGGGAGACCCAGTACTTC | CSASGASGRETQYF
NA | 14 | TRBJ2-7 | TRBV20-1 | TRBD2 | TGCAGTGCTAGAGGCCGGGACTATGTCTACGAGCAGTACTTC | CSARGRDYVYEQYF
few | 16 | TRBJ2-1 | TRBV20-1 | NA | TGCAGTGCTAGCTCTGGAGAGGGGGAGGCCTACAATGAGCAGTTCTTC | CSASSGEGEAYNEQFF
few | 14 | TRBJ2-1 | TRBV6-2/TRBV6-3 | TRBD2 | TGTGCCAGCAGTGCCACTAGGGGCGGGGGAGAGCAGTTCTTC | CASSATRGGGEQFF
NA | 15 | TRBJ2-1 | TRBV7-9 | NA | TGTGCCAGCAGCCGGACTATGGGGGGGGCCAATGAGCAGTTCTTC | CASSRTMGGANEQFF
NA | 15 | TRBJ1-4 | TRBV7-9 | TRBD1 | TGTGCCAGCAGCTTACTCCTGGGACAGGGGGAAAAACTGTTTTTT | CASSLLLGQGEKLFF
NA | 16 | TRBJ2-3 | TRBV7-2 | TRBD2 | TGTGCCAGCAGCTCACCAGCGGGAGGGCTGACAGATACGCAGTATTTT | CASSSPAGGLTDTQYF
few | 13 | TRBJ2-7 | TRBV6-2/TRBV6-3 | TRBD1 | TGTGCCAGCAGTTTCAGGGGGTACTACGAGCAGTACTTC | CASSFRGYYEQYF
few | 18 | TRBJ2-3 | TRBV6-2/TRBV6-3 | NA | TGTGCCATAGAGGGCCCGAGCGGTCCTTCGTCGGACACAGATACGCAGTATTTT | CAIEGPSGPSSDTDTQYF
few | 18 | TRBJ2-7 | TRBV6-2/TRBV6-3 | NA | TGTGCCAGCAGTGGATCTAGCGAACATTTGACTTTTTTCTACGAGCAGTACTTC | CASSGSSEHLTFFYEQYF
NA | 14 | TRBJ2-1 | TRBV20-1 | TRBD2 | TGCAGTCCGTTGACACTAGCGGGATTGAATGAGCAGTTCTTC | CSPLTLAGLNEQFF
NA | 13 | TRBJ1-2 | TRBV3-1 | NA | TGTGCCAGACGTATGGGAGCTAACTATGGCTACACCTTC | CARRMGANYGYTF
few | 16 | TRBJ2-3 | TRBV5-4 | TRBD2 | TGTGCCAGCAGCTTGTCTAGCGGGACCCAGGCAGATACGCAGTATTTT | CASSLSSGTQADTQYF
NA | 13 | TRBJ2-1 | TRBV7-7 | TRBD2 | TGTGCCAGCAGCGGCGGGGGTGGGCGGAAGCAGTTCTTC | CASSGGGGRKQFF
NA | 17 | TRBJ2-1 | TRBV10-1 | TRBD2 | TGCGCCAGCCCCGCGGCAAGGCGGGAGCACTTCTACAATGAGCAGTTCTTC | CASPAARREHFYNEQFF
NA | 12 | TRBJ2-7 | TRBV30 | TRBD2 | TGTGCCTACACGACGGGACTACGATGGCAGTACTTC | CAYTTGLRWQYF
NA | 15 | TRBJ2-1 | TRBV20-1 | TRBD2 | TGCAGTGCCTTCCAACTAGCGGGATTTCACAATGAGCAGTTCTTC | CSAFQLAGFHNEQFF
NA | 13 | TRBJ2-1 | TRBV20-1 | NA | TGCAGTGCTAGAGTAGTAGTCGGGACTTACGCGTTCTTC | CSARVVVGTYAFF
NA | 14 | TRBJ1-6 | TRBV10-3 | TRBD1 | TGTGCCATCTCCCGGGACAGGGTGGGATCACCCCTCCACTTT | CAISRDRVGSPLHF
few | 11 | TRBJ2-3 | TRBV6-2/TRBV6-3 | NA | TGTGCCAGCAGAATGGGTGATACGCAGTATTTT | CASRMGDTQYF
few | 14 | TRBJ1-5 | TRBV11-2 | NA | TGTGCCAGCAGCTCACAGACGGGCAATCAGCCCCAGCATTTT | CASSSQTGNQPQHF
few | 17 | TRBJ2-5 | TRBV5-6 | TRBD2 | TGTGCCAGCAGCTACGGACTAGCGGGAATCGAGGAAGAGACCCAGTACTTC | CASSYGLAGIEEETQYF
few | 14 | TRBJ2-5 | TRBV7-2 | NA | TGTGCCAGCAGCTTAGCGGGGCCGGCGGAGACCCAGTACTTC | CASSLAGPAETQYF
NA | 14 | TRBJ2-5 | TRBV12-3/TRBV12-4 | NA | TGTGCCACCACTACGCCCGGACACCGAGAGACCCAGTACTTC | CATTTPGHRETQYF
NA | 17 | TRBJ2-3 | TRBV24-1 | NA | TGTGCCACCAGTGATTTCGTCAGGTCCCAAAGCACAGATACGCAGTATTTT | CATSDFVRSQSTDTQYF
few | 13 | TRBJ2-7 | TRBV5-1 | NA | TGCGCCAGCAGCATATCCGGACCCTTGGAGCAGTACTTC | CASSISGPLEQYF
NA | 15 | TRBJ2-1 | TRBV4-3 | NA | TGCGCCAGCAGCCAAGGACCCACTGCCCACAATGAGCAGTTCTTC | CASSQGPTAHNEQFF
NA | 17 | TRBJ2-1 | TRBV19 | TRBD2 | TGTGCCAGTAGTCCCAGGACTAGCGGGAATCTCGACAATGAGCAGTTCTTC | CASSPRTSGNLDNEQFF
few | 15 | TRBJ2-7 | TRBV7-9 | NA | TGTGCCAGCAGCTTACGATCAAGTCGGGCCTACGAGCAGTACTTC | CASSLRSSRAYEQYF
NA | 16 | TRBJ1-1 | TRBV28 | TRBD1 | TGTGCCAGCAGTTTAGCCGGACAGGGGCTGAACACTGAAGCTTTCTTT | CASSLAGQGLNTEAFF
few | 11 | TRBJ2-1 | TRBV20-1 | NA | TGCAGTGCTAGAACCGGTGCGGTGCAGTTCTTC | CSARTGAVQFF
many | 12 | TRBJ1-1 | TRBV28 | NA | TGTGCCAGCAGTTCTTGGGCCTTTGAAGCTTTCTTT | CASSSWAFEAFF